This entry describes one TCR beta chain. The target of this receptor is not known. Base qualities are not recorded, but no much larger clone differs from it by a single base. This sample was included in a study of cytomegalovirus exposure and HLA in healthy donors (dated by TCRdb to the late 2010s). About the full investigation: An earlier analysis of 550 to 700 of the donors reported approximately 290 Gb of sequence data and approximately 110 million unique TCR beta sequences from 150 million to 200 million T cells. An early release that covered about 600 HLA-typed donors contained approximately 300 gigabases of sequencing data and tens of millions of unique TCR sequences. The genetic ancestry cluster associated with self-reported Caucasian donors included 81% of the 300 to 450 genotyped donors. The study aimed to test whether signatures of past pathogen exposure could be identified by cataloging public T cell receptors. Using immunosequencing, the study profiled T cell repertoires from around 680 subjects and related those repertoires to cytomegalovirus serostatus. In addition to the first cohort of hundreds of subjects, a separate validation cohort of 120 different subjects was used. To predict cytomegalovirus infection status, the study brought together high-throughput TCR immunosequencing, statistical association of individual TCRs with disease status, and machine learning. To study patterns of TCR occurrence, a later analysis re-analyzed previously published TCR beta repertoires from around 660 donors and added high-resolution HLA genotyping. In the later analysis, no new phenotypic data were used to find candidate immune exposures; instead, reliance was placed on TCR beta sequences and their occurrence across donors. An earlier analysis of roughly 600 of the donors used high-throughput TCR beta sequencing to judge whether each TCR beta V gene segment behaved as functional or pseudogenic. Alongside the repertoire data, information on donor age, sex, ethnicity and CMV serostatus was compiled. In a later genetic analysis, genome-wide SNP genotypes for 398 of the 666 donors were used, and that subset was treated as a discovery cohort. Every discovery cohort repertoire had been produced on one sequencing platform. HLA typing covered class I and class II loci at four-digit resolution. The number of typed donors differed by locus: about 620-640 for A, B, C, DRB1 and DQB1; 500 to 550 for DQA1; 600 to 610 for DPA1; and roughly 470 for DPB1. About five DR-DQ haplotypes were treated as single units for association and clustering because of strong linkage in the cohort. Among approximately 370 genotyped donors of the cohort, an average of around 220,000 unique TCR beta nucleotide sequences was sequenced per donor, of which 15% to 20% were non-productive. The full study reports these points: A further reported finding was that TCR beta sequences accurately predicted the HLA-A and HLA-B alleles for most subjects in the first cohort. When HLA alleles, especially DR and DQ, strongly co-occurred, TCR associations were difficult to assign to individual alleles. In a later analysis, HLA-associated TCR beta chains were found to be more clonally expanded and to have lower generation probabilities than equally common non-associated chains. According to a later analysis, parvovirus B19, influenza, CMV and Epstein-Barr virus appeared linked to several top co-occurrence clusters. A few of the identified cytomegalovirus-associated TCR beta chains were confirmed in vitro to be specific for cytomegalovirus antigens. Specific HLA alleles were associated with 15,000 to 20,000 TCR beta sequences at a false discovery rate of 0.05 in a later analysis. In a later analysis, TCR association rates were found to vary across HLA loci, with the most associated TCRs seen for DRB1 alleles and the fewest for HLA-C alleles. In a later genetic analysis, a missense DCLRE1C variant was associated with V-gene and J-gene trimming of TCR beta chains, and the association was replicated in an independent cohort. It was suggested by the authors that the approach could potentially be generalized to other disease states and immunological phenotypes. The sequencing pipeline was judged likely to have produced a cluster of highly shared sequence variants as a technical artifact. In the study, 150 to 200 TCR beta chains were listed as associated with cytomegalovirus. For the cohort, immune exposure information was limited to CMV serostatus. A later genetic analysis reported fewer N-insertions in productive TCRs among donors in an Asian-associated ancestry cluster than the roughly 700-donor mean. The cohort was sequenced for TCR beta chains only, and without alpha or paired-chain data the features that could be detected were limited. In an earlier analysis of 450 to 750 of the donors, most TCR beta V segments appeared in productive rearrangements about 87% or about 30% of the time, broadly matching IMGT annotations. While some public TCRs were present in many individuals, most TCR sequences turned up only very rarely across donors. The classifier was reported to diagnose cytomegalovirus status with high specificity and sensitivity in both the original and validation cohorts. About 17 rarely observed V segments, including chromosome 9 orphons, were excluded from the earlier analysis of approximately 500 of the donors because counts were too low. Because some donors lacked HLA typing at each locus, the association tests relied only on the typed subset. Correlated functional status among segregating V segments might reflect linkage disequilibrium, but an unknown experimental factor could not be ruled out. A later analysis found that most CMV-associated TCR beta chains appeared HLA-restricted, with HLA associations seemingly driven largely by CMV exposure. Some IMGT-functional V segments, including TRBV6-2 and TRBV6-3, could not be distinguished by the 87-base-pair reads and were therefore excluded. Sequencing depth was assumed to be roughly uniform across donors in the presence/absence analyses, though that assumption may not hold.

As encoded in the germline V gene, CDR1 is MGHRA while CDR2 is YSYEKL. Ends trimmed: V by 0 bases, J by 2 bases; bases unmatched to a gene: 12. From the cysteine through the phenylalanine, the CDR3 covers 18 amino acids. Just the 54-base CDR3 DNA is kept, in frame starting at base 1. Library preparation used the immunoSEQ multiplex PCR assay. For the multiplex PCR, a mixture combining 60 forward primers for TCR Vbeta segments and 13 reverse primers for TCR Jbeta segments was used. The CDR3 region of rearranged TCR beta genes was amplified from genomic DNA with a multiplex PCR assay. On the Illumina HiSeq System, the amplified TCR beta libraries were sequenced as 87-base-pair reads. In the source study's methods: A later analysis counted tens of millions of unique TCR beta chains across the 600 to 850 repertoires, and roughly 10 million of these chains were shared by at least two donors. A nearest-neighbor algorithm error-corrected the raw reads and collapsed the reads into unique sequences, merging closely related sequences to remove PCR and sequencing errors. V, D and J gene segments were assigned by aligning CDR3 sequences to IMGT reference sequences. For a sequence to be retained, a match of at least six nucleotides was required to both a V gene segment and a J gene segment. A rearrangement was called productive if the CDR3 had no stop codons and remained in frame with V and J, and every other rearrangement was called non-productive. Following IMGT convention, CDR3 was defined as the stretch from the second conserved V-encoded cysteine to the conserved J-encoded phenylalanine. Sequences without an unambiguous match to a single V gene segment were excluded from the earlier analysis of 450 to 650 of the donors. In an earlier analysis of roughly 600 of the donors, a V segment was called functional when productive rearrangements were above 56.7%, and segregating when the standard deviation between donors exceeded 5%. A statistical classification framework was built to diagnose cytomegalovirus status from the catalog of TCR beta chain sequences. A later analysis assigned V and J genes by comparing TCR nucleotide sequences with IMGT/GENE-DB human TR gene sequences. The TCRdist pipeline was used in a later analysis to assign CDR3 sequences and most-parsimonious VDJ recombination scenarios. In a later analysis, each TCR beta chain was defined by its CDR3 amino acid sequence together with its V-gene family, and reads lacking a unique V-gene family were excluded. In a later analysis, 450 to 600 highly shared, low-generation-probability nucleotide sequences were removed to address suspected cross-contamination and a sequencing artifact. A later analysis calculated a clonal expansion index for each public chain from normalized within-repertoire ranks of inferred template counts. Generation probabilities in a later analysis came from a VDJ recombination model fitted to out-of-frame rearrangements, and those results were checked against IGoR. In a later analysis, TCR-TCR, TCR-HLA and TCR-CMV co-occurrence was scored with hypergeometric tests, and a repertoire-size bias correction was applied to TCR pairs. False discovery rates were estimated in a later analysis by permuting HLA or CMV assignments 20 times. In a later analysis, co-occurring TCRs were grouped using DBSCAN, and TCRdist sequence similarity was added for clustering within HLA-allele-positive subsets. Repertoires with fewer than 30,000 or more than 120,000 public chains were left out of co-occurrence clustering, as were five repertoires with anomalous nucleotide sharing. TCRdb re-hosts the immuneACCESS table, in-frame sequences only. Its copies lack some clones; in the studies checked, an unresolved V gene accounts for under half of them, and the cause for the rest is not known. V and J calls and clone size come straight from that table; D and trimming were deduced from the DNA. This sample lists approximately 100,000 clones; more than 75% were detected once. The ten largest clones add up to roughly 12% of the sample.

The cohort comprised hundreds of healthy bone marrow donors. All cohort members were sampled while nominally healthy, although unrecorded immune exposures were likely present. The donor tested CMV seropositive, placing the donor among the approximately 290 seropositive members of the cohort. Every donor gave a peripheral blood sample, and the peripheral blood mononuclear cells from that sample were used for TCR beta sequencing. Genomic DNA was extracted from the blood cell samples with the Qiagen DNeasy Blood Extraction Kit. The TCR was taken from a woman aged 40 to 50 in good health and CMV-seropositive. This chain joins TRBV4-1 to TRBJ1-2, with 7 bases in between that match TRBD1. Sequencing input: PBMCs. For the CDR3, the sequence is CASSQEGDLGQTNYGYTF. The DNA sequence is TGCGCCAGCAGCCAAGAAGGAGATTTGGGACAGACCAACTATGGCTACACCTTC.